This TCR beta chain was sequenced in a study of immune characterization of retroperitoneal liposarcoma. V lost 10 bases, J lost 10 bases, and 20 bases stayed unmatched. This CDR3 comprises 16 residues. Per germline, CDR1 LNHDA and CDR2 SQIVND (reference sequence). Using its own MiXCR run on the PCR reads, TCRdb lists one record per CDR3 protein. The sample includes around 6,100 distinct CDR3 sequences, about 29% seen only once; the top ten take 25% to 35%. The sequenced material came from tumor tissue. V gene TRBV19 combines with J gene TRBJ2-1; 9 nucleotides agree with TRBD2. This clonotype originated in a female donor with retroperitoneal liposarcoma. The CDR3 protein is CATKPKGGLAEYEQFF. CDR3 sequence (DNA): TGTGCCACCAAGCCGAAGGGGGGACTAGCAGAATACGAGCAGTTCTTC.